Listed below are T cell receptor beta chains from one sample, sequenced in a study of T cell repertoires in cytomegalovirus infection. TCRdb redid the calling of the reads with MiXCR, one entry per CDR3 protein. The table has around 250,000 distinct CDR3 sequences, approximately 15% seen once; the top ten hold roughly 45%. The sample comprised CD8+ T cells from PBMCs. The receptor source for this set is a human donor in good health (CMV status not recorded). Some clones in this sample may be carry-over from other donors' samples. CDR3s include the opening cysteine and the closing phenylalanine or tryptophan. D genes are given only for firm matches. A clone size is listed for some rows: how often the clone was seen (once, few, many), or a class if it is expanded.

j_call: TRBJ1-5
clone_size: many
v_call: TRBV5-1
d_call: .
cdr3_length: 13
cdr3_aa: CASSFRVGQPQHF
cdr3_nt: TGCGCCAGCAGCTTCAGGGTTGGTCAGCCCCAGCATTTT

j_call: TRBJ2-7
clone_size: many
v_call: TRBV28
d_call: TRBD2
cdr3_length: 19
cdr3_aa: CASSLDGLAGGPFSYEQYF
cdr3_nt: TGTGCCAGCAGTCTAGATGGACTAGCGGGGGGACCATTCTCCTACGAGCAGTACTTC

j_call: TRBJ1-5
clone_size: .
v_call: TRBV12-5
d_call: .
cdr3_length: 15
cdr3_aa: CASGFALGTAQPQHF
cdr3_nt: TGTGCTAGTGGTTTTGCCCTCGGCACGGCTCAGCCCCAGCATTTT

j_call: TRBJ2-3
clone_size: many
v_call: TRBV7-2
d_call: .
cdr3_length: 15
cdr3_aa: CASSTRDPVPDTQYF
cdr3_nt: TGTGCCAGCAGCACGCGGGACCCCGTCCCAGATACGCAGTATTTT

j_call: TRBJ2-7
clone_size: .
v_call: TRBV6-2/TRBV6-3
d_call: .
cdr3_length: 14
cdr3_aa: CASRDGGHSYEQYF
cdr3_nt: TGTGCCAGCAGAGACGGGGGACACTCATACGAGCAGTACTTC

j_call: TRBJ1-4
clone_size: many
v_call: TRBV7-9
d_call: TRBD1
cdr3_length: 15
cdr3_aa: CASSGQGTRLEKLFF
cdr3_nt: TGTGCCAGCAGCGGACAGGGAACAAGGCTTGAAAAACTGTTTTTT

j_call: TRBJ1-5
clone_size: many
v_call: TRBV7-2
d_call: TRBD1
cdr3_length: 15
cdr3_aa: CASSLVAGGNQPQHF
cdr3_nt: TGTGCCAGCAGCTTAGTGGCAGGGGGGAATCAGCCCCAGCATTTT

j_call: TRBJ2-3
clone_size: few
v_call: TRBV29-1
d_call: .
cdr3_length: 11
cdr3_aa: CSVDRGPTQYF
cdr3_nt: TGCAGCGTTGATCGCGGACCCACGCAGTATTTT

j_call: TRBJ2-7
clone_size: few
v_call: TRBV20-1
d_call: TRBD1
cdr3_length: 13
cdr3_aa: CSAGDRVGYEQYF
cdr3_nt: TGCAGTGCTGGGGACAGGGTGGGATACGAGCAGTACTTC

j_call: TRBJ2-7
clone_size: .
v_call: TRBV2
d_call: .
cdr3_length: 12
cdr3_aa: CASREYGNEQYF
cdr3_nt: TGTGCCAGCAGGGAATATGGGAACGAGCAGTACTTC

j_call: TRBJ2-7
clone_size: .
v_call: TRBV6-2/TRBV6-3
d_call: TRBD1
cdr3_length: 16
cdr3_aa: CASSYPTTGGGDEQYF
cdr3_nt: TGTGCCAGCAGCTACCCAACGACAGGGGGAGGCGACGAGCAGTACTTC

j_call: TRBJ1-2
clone_size: .
v_call: TRBV28
d_call: TRBD1
cdr3_length: 15
cdr3_aa: CASSPWTGGASGYTF
cdr3_nt: TGTGCCAGCAGTCCTTGGACAGGGGGCGCCTCTGGCTACACCTTC

j_call: TRBJ2-1
clone_size: many
v_call: TRBV9
d_call: TRBD1
cdr3_length: 16
cdr3_aa: CASSVGGTVGAHEQFF
cdr3_nt: TGTGCCAGCAGCGTAGGAGGGACAGTAGGGGCCCATGAGCAGTTCTTC

j_call: TRBJ2-3
clone_size: .
v_call: TRBV29-1
d_call: .
cdr3_length: 15
cdr3_aa: CSVEMAALSTDTQYF
cdr3_nt: TGCAGCGTTGAAATGGCAGCCCTAAGCACAGATACGCAGTATTTT

j_call: TRBJ2-7
clone_size: few
v_call: TRBV27
d_call: TRBD1
cdr3_length: 15
cdr3_aa: CASSLTGQGFYEQYF
cdr3_nt: TGTGCCAGCAGTTTGACAGGGCAGGGATTCTACGAGCAGTACTTC

j_call: TRBJ1-6
clone_size: .
v_call: TRBV19
d_call: .
cdr3_length: 16
cdr3_aa: CASSIIGGGLDSPLHF
cdr3_nt: TGTGCCAGTAGTATAATCGGAGGCGGCTTGGATTCACCCCTCCACTTT

j_call: TRBJ1-5
clone_size: .
v_call: TRBV6-2/TRBV6-3
d_call: .
cdr3_length: 12
cdr3_aa: CASSYGNMPQHF
cdr3_nt: TGTGCCAGCAGTTACGGCAACATGCCCCAGCATTTT

j_call: TRBJ1-1
clone_size: few
v_call: TRBV6-2/TRBV6-3
d_call: .
cdr3_length: 15
cdr3_aa: CASSFGGIIRTEAFF
cdr3_nt: TGTGCCAGCAGTTTTGGTGGGATAATAAGGACTGAAGCTTTCTTT

j_call: TRBJ2-3
clone_size: .
v_call: TRBV7-4
d_call: .
cdr3_length: 14
cdr3_aa: CASSLRLGTDTQYF
cdr3_nt: TGTGCCAGCAGCCTCCGTTTGGGCACAGATACGCAGTATTTT

j_call: TRBJ2-7
clone_size: .
v_call: TRBV12-3/TRBV12-4
d_call: TRBD2
cdr3_length: 13
cdr3_aa: CASRPSGATLQYF
cdr3_nt: TGTGCCAGCAGGCCAAGCGGGGCTACACTACAGTACTTC

j_call: TRBJ2-2
clone_size: .
v_call: TRBV5-1
d_call: TRBD1
cdr3_length: 15
cdr3_aa: CASSLGQGNAGELFF
cdr3_nt: TGCGCCAGCAGCTTGGGACAGGGGAACGCCGGGGAGCTGTTTTTT

j_call: TRBJ1-1
clone_size: few
v_call: TRBV27
d_call: .
cdr3_length: 13
cdr3_aa: CASSWSAGTEAFF
cdr3_nt: TGTGCCAGCAGTTGGTCGGCCGGGACTGAAGCTTTCTTT

j_call: TRBJ2-5
clone_size: many
v_call: TRBV11-2
d_call: TRBD1
cdr3_length: 14
cdr3_aa: CASSETGVRETQYF
cdr3_nt: TGTGCCAGCAGCGAGACAGGGGTTAGAGAGACCCAGTACTTC

j_call: TRBJ2-7
clone_size: many
v_call: TRBV4-3
d_call: TRBD2
cdr3_length: 16
cdr3_aa: CASSPARRGGSDEQYF
cdr3_nt: TGCGCCAGCAGCCCCGCGCGGCGCGGGGGGTCGGACGAGCAGTACTTC

j_call: TRBJ2-7
clone_size: many
v_call: TRBV25-1
d_call: TRBD1
cdr3_length: 15
cdr3_aa: CASSDSTGGYYEQYF
cdr3_nt: TGTGCCAGCAGTGATAGCACAGGGGGCTACTACGAGCAGTACTTC

j_call: TRBJ1-1
clone_size: few
v_call: TRBV4-1
d_call: .
cdr3_length: 15
cdr3_aa: CASSFRGTMNTEAFF
cdr3_nt: TGCGCCAGCAGCTTTAGAGGTACCATGAACACTGAAGCTTTCTTT

j_call: TRBJ1-1
clone_size: .
v_call: TRBV19
d_call: TRBD1
cdr3_length: 16
cdr3_aa: CASSSTGGIMNTEAFF
cdr3_nt: TGTGCCAGTAGTTCGACAGGGGGGATCATGAACACTGAAGCTTTCTTT

j_call: TRBJ2-5
clone_size: many
v_call: TRBV7-2
d_call: TRBD2
cdr3_length: 17
cdr3_aa: CASTSILGTSGQETQYF
cdr3_nt: TGTGCCAGCACATCAATTTTGGGGACTAGCGGCCAAGAGACCCAGTACTTC

j_call: TRBJ2-3
clone_size: .
v_call: TRBV15
d_call: .
cdr3_length: 15
cdr3_aa: CATSRDGASTDTQYF
cdr3_nt: TGTGCCACCAGCAGAGATGGGGCTAGCACAGATACGCAGTATTTT

j_call: TRBJ2-1
clone_size: few
v_call: TRBV20-1
d_call: .
cdr3_length: 15
cdr3_aa: CSARQGKLSYNEQFF
cdr3_nt: TGCAGTGCTAGACAGGGGAAACTCTCCTACAATGAGCAGTTCTTC

j_call: TRBJ1-5
clone_size: many
v_call: TRBV7-9
d_call: .
cdr3_length: 16
cdr3_aa: CASSLVVSGTNQPQHF
cdr3_nt: TGTGCCAGCAGCTTAGTAGTCAGCGGAACCAATCAGCCCCAGCATTTT

j_call: TRBJ2-7
clone_size: .
v_call: TRBV28
d_call: TRBD1
cdr3_length: 15
cdr3_aa: CASSLGKGASYEQYF
cdr3_nt: TGTGCCAGCAGTTTGGGGAAGGGGGCATCCTACGAGCAGTACTTC

j_call: TRBJ2-7
clone_size: .
v_call: TRBV7-3
d_call: .
cdr3_length: 14
cdr3_aa: CASSSPQGSYEQYF
cdr3_nt: TGTGCCAGCAGCTCTCCCCAGGGGAGTTACGAGCAGTACTTC

j_call: TRBJ1-1
clone_size: many
v_call: TRBV7-8
d_call: .
cdr3_length: 17
cdr3_aa: CASSPSGGSEVNTEAFF
cdr3_nt: TGTGCCAGCAGCCCCTCGGGGGGCAGTGAGGTGAACACTGAAGCTTTCTTT

j_call: TRBJ2-7
clone_size: few
v_call: TRBV10-3
d_call: TRBD1
cdr3_length: 15
cdr3_aa: CAISVRGQGDTEQYF
cdr3_nt: TGTGCCATCAGTGTTCGGGGACAGGGGGATACCGAGCAGTACTTC

j_call: TRBJ1-1
clone_size: few
v_call: TRBV25-1
d_call: TRBD1
cdr3_length: 17
cdr3_aa: CASSEGWDRAENTEAFF
cdr3_nt: TGTGCCAGCAGTGAAGGTTGGGACAGGGCAGAAAACACTGAAGCTTTCTTT

j_call: TRBJ1-1
clone_size: .
v_call: TRBV15
d_call: .
cdr3_length: 17
cdr3_aa: CATSRDRDAGGDTEAFF
cdr3_nt: TGTGCCACCAGCAGAGATCGGGACGCCGGAGGGGACACTGAAGCTTTCTTT

j_call: TRBJ2-7
clone_size: few
v_call: TRBV5-1
d_call: .
cdr3_length: 13
cdr3_aa: CASSILGGLEQYF
cdr3_nt: TGCGCCAGCAGTATACTGGGCGGGCTCGAGCAGTACTTC

j_call: TRBJ1-1
clone_size: few
v_call: TRBV7-2
d_call: .
cdr3_length: 14
cdr3_aa: CASSLVQVVTEAFF
cdr3_nt: TGTGCCAGCAGCTTAGTCCAGGTGGTCACTGAAGCTTTCTTT

j_call: TRBJ2-7
clone_size: .
v_call: TRBV6-2/TRBV6-3
d_call: .
cdr3_length: 13
cdr3_aa: CASSPPKRDEQYF
cdr3_nt: TGTGCCAGCAGCCCCCCCAAAAGGGACGAGCAGTACTTC

j_call: TRBJ2-7
clone_size: .
v_call: TRBV25-1
d_call: .
cdr3_length: 14
cdr3_aa: CASRAGLGTYEQYF
cdr3_nt: TGTGCCAGCAGGGCCGGGCTAGGGACCTACGAGCAGTACTTC

j_call: TRBJ2-7
clone_size: .
v_call: TRBV28
d_call: .
cdr3_length: 14
cdr3_aa: CASSFGRVSYEQYF
cdr3_nt: TGTGCCAGCAGTTTCGGCAGGGTCTCCTACGAGCAGTACTTC

j_call: TRBJ2-2
clone_size: .
v_call: TRBV7-4
d_call: .
cdr3_length: 12
cdr3_aa: CTSSLESGELFF
cdr3_nt: TGTACCAGCAGCTTAGAAAGCGGGGAGCTGTTTTTT

j_call: TRBJ1-1
clone_size: many
v_call: TRBV6-5
d_call: TRBD1
cdr3_length: 14
cdr3_aa: CASSQDRVGTEAFF
cdr3_nt: TGTGCCAGCAGTCAGGACAGGGTGGGCACTGAAGCTTTCTTT

j_call: TRBJ2-1
clone_size: .
v_call: TRBV12-3/TRBV12-4
d_call: .
cdr3_length: 16
cdr3_aa: CASSFPQGGLNNEQFF
cdr3_nt: TGTGCCAGCAGTTTCCCACAGGGCGGTTTGAACAATGAGCAGTTCTTC

j_call: TRBJ1-1
clone_size: once
v_call: TRBV6-2/TRBV6-3
d_call: .
cdr3_length: 14
cdr3_aa: CANIHRSMNTEAFF
cdr3_nt: TGTGCCAACATCCACAGGAGCATGAACACTGAAGCTTTCTTT

j_call: TRBJ1-2
clone_size: many
v_call: TRBV7-6
d_call: .
cdr3_length: 15
cdr3_aa: CASSSTEAPFYGYTF
cdr3_nt: TGTGCCAGCAGCTCCACAGAGGCCCCCTTCTATGGCTACACCTTC

j_call: TRBJ2-7
clone_size: many
v_call: TRBV7-2
d_call: .
cdr3_length: 16
cdr3_aa: CASSLWGAGSPDEQYF
cdr3_nt: TGTGCCAGCAGCTTATGGGGGGCAGGATCCCCCGACGAGCAGTACTTC